The 26 T cell receptor beta chains in this list originate from one sample, sequenced in a study of blood T cells in healthy people across ages. A second PCR, run for about 7 to 11 cycles, used a sample-barcoded 5' primer plus a J-beta primer mix. TCRdb re-analysed the 5' RACE reads in MiXCR, keeping a single row per CDR3 protein. The sample lists approximately 1.5 million distinct CDR3 sequences, about 32% occurring once. Sequenced: blood. These receptors originate from a woman younger than 45 in good health.

This clonotype was counted only a few times. The V call is TRBV6-2 or TRBV6-3, the J call TRBJ1-2, with 11 nucleotides matching TRBD1. Germline values: CDR1 MNHEY, CDR2 SVGEGT. With V trimmed by 9 bases and J by 6 bases, 6 bases remained unmatched. This CDR3 has 13 amino acids. The CDR3 DNA reads TGTGCCAGTTTTTCGGGACAGGGGGATGGCTACACCTTC. It specifies CASFSGQGDGYTF.

This clonotype was counted many times. The J gene is TRBJ2-7, the V gene TRBV3-1, with 8 bases matching TRBD2. Germline CDR1 LGHDT, CDR2 YNNKEL (reference sequence). CDR3 size: 14 residues. V lost 3 bases to trimming and J lost 7 bases; unmatched junction nucleotides: 8. CDR3 sequence (DNA): TGTGCCAGCAGCCAGGGACTAGAAGGTCGAGAGCAGTACTTC. It is translated as CASSQGLEGREQYF.

This chain links TRBV5-6 with TRBJ1-1; D is undetermined. V lost 1 base and J lost 7, with 11 bases in between. CDR3 length equals 13 residues. Per germline, CDR1 SGHDT and CDR2 YYEEEE. The CDR3 nucleotides read TGTGCCAGCAGCTTGTTTCCTAACGGTGAAGCTTTCTTT. Translation gives CASSLFPNGEAFF.

The sample holds one count of this clonotype. A junction boundary mismatches the germline segment, possibly from a read error. V gene TRBV27 combines with J gene TRBJ2-5; the match to TRBD1 covers 10 bases. Germline assignment: CDR1 MNHEY and CDR2 SMNVEV (reference sequence). The CDR3 is 14 amino acids. CDR3 bases: TGTGCCAACAGTGTGACAGGGGGCACTGAGACCCAGTACTTC. It encodes CANSVTGGTETQYF.

The V call is TRBV7-2, the J call TRBJ1-6; TRBD1 matches at 9 bases. Germline-derived CDR1 and CDR2 are SGHTA and FQGNSA. This CDR3 has 15 residues. Trimming took 5 bases from V and 10 from J; bases not matched to a gene: 9. DNA of the CDR3: TGTGCCAGCAGCGAAGTGGGACAGGGTACCTCACCCCTCCACTTT. It translates to CASSEVGQGTSPLHF.

This clonotype was observed a few times. This chain joins TRBV9 and TRBJ2-7; no clear D gene. CDR3 length: 16 residues. Per the germline V gene, CDR1 is SGDLS and CDR2 is YYNGEE. V dropped 3 bases and J dropped 4 bases, with 20 bases sitting between them. The CDR3 DNA sequence: TGTGCCAGCAGCGCACGTCCTTTCGACCCCCAGTACGAGCAGTACTTC. As protein: CASSARPFDPQYEQYF.

This clonotype has more than one count but fewer than ten. V usage is TRBV6-6 and J usage is TRBJ2-2; D is unclear. Trimming stripped 6 bases from V and 1 base from J, with 9 bases between. The germline V gene has CDR1 MNHNY and CDR2 SVGAGI (reference sequence). This CDR3 is built from 14 residues. The CDR3, as DNA: TGTGCCAGCAGCCCCCGAAGGAACACCGGGGAGCTGTTTTTT. This gives the protein CASSPRRNTGELFF.

V gene TRBV7-3 combines with J gene TRBJ2-1; the match to TRBD2 covers 10 bases. V lost 6 bases to trimming and J lost 7 bases; unmatched junction nucleotides: 6. This CDR3 is built from 14 residues. The germline CDR1 and CDR2 sequences are SGHTA and FQGTGA. CDR3 protein: CASSYLTSGNEQFF. CDR3 DNA: TGTGCCAGCAGTTACCTGACTAGCGGGAATGAGCAGTTCTTC.

The chain joins TRBV20-1 to TRBJ2-1; the D gene is possibly TRBD1 (5 bases). The CDR3 consists of 15 residues. Germline lookup yields CDR1 DFQATT and CDR2 SNEGSKA (reference sequence). Trimming took off 0 bases at V and 6 bases at J, with 15 bases between the two ends. The CDR3 protein is CSARDWGRTFNEQFF. CDR3 in DNA: TGCAGTGCTAGAGATTGGGGCAGGACATTCAATGAGCAGTTCTTC.

The chain carries TRBV20-1 and TRBJ2-3; 8 nucleotides align to TRBD2. The CDR3 consists of 15 residues. Trimming took 3 bases from V and 3 from J; bases not matched to a gene: 8. Germline CDR1 and CDR2: DFQATT and SNEGSKA (reference sequence). The CDR3 DNA is TGCAGTGCTAGTGCGGGGGGCGCTGGGACAGATACGCAGTATTTT. This encodes CSASAGGAGTDTQYF.

This clonotype was detected only a few times. The chain joins TRBV29-1 to TRBJ2-1, with D perhaps matching TRBD2 (5 bases). The CDR3 totals 14 residues. Germline CDR1 is SQVTM and CDR2 is ANQGSEA. Trimming removed 6 bases at V and 8 bases at J, with 20 bases between. CDR3 nucleotides: TGCAGCGTAGGACTGCACCTACAGTCGGATGAGCAGTTCTTC. Translation gives CSVGLHLQSDEQFF.

This chain connects TRBV9 to TRBJ2-1; D ambiguous. Germline CDR1 SGDLS, CDR2 YYNGEE. The CDR3 has 15 amino acids. Trimming shortened V by 0 bases and J by 2 bases, and 9 bases separated the two germline ends. The CDR3 here is CASSVGHSAYNEQFF. CDR3 nucleotide sequence: TGTGCCAGCAGCGTAGGGCACAGCGCCTACAATGAGCAGTTCTTC.

The rearrangement links TRBV20-1 to TRBJ2-1, with TRBD2 as a possible D gene (5 bases). CDR1 DFQATT and CDR2 SNEGSKA come from the germline V gene (reference sequence). This CDR3 spans 15 amino acids. Deletions cut 1 base from V and 0 bases from J, with 10 bases between. The CDR3 DNA sequence: TGCAGTGCTAGAGCTAGCCCAACCTCCTACAATGAGCAGTTCTTC. As protein: CSARASPTSYNEQFF.

The table lists this clonotype with a few counts. This rearrangement joins TRBV7-9 to TRBJ1-1; no firm D call. The CDR3 sequence is 14 residues long. CDR1 and CDR2 (germline): SEHNR, FQNEAQ (reference sequence). V lost 11 bases, J lost 0 bases, and 16 bases lay in between. The CDR3 here is CASGEDRLNTEAFF. DNA for the CDR3: TGTGCCTCAGGAGAAGACCGTTTGAACACTGAAGCTTTCTTT.

This clonotype was counted a few times. The chain combines TRBV5-4 with TRBJ2-3; maybe TRBD2 (6 bases). V lost 4 bases and J 5 bases, leaving 17 bases between the germline ends. This CDR3 region has 15 residues. The germline V gene encodes CDR1 SGHNT and CDR2 YYREEE (reference sequence). CDR3 loop: CASSAGTKAGDTQYF. The CDR3 DNA reads TGTGCCAGCAGCGCGGGAACCAAAGCAGGAGATACGCAGTATTTT.

The genes are TRBV9 and TRBJ1-2, with 9 bases lining up with TRBD1. The CDR3 is made up of 13 amino acids. Germline CDR1 SGDLS, CDR2 YYNGEE. Losses at the gene ends were 7 bases for V and 7 bases for J; bases not matched to a gene: 8. In DNA, the CDR3 is TGTGCCAGCCCGTTGGACAGGGGTTGTGGCTACACCTTC. As protein: CASPLDRGCGYTF.

This clonotype was counted only a few times. CDR3 bases: TGCGCCAGCAGCCAAACTACTAGAACAGGAGGGGAGCTGTTTTTT. It codes for CASSQTTRTGGELFF. The chain joins TRBV4-1 to TRBJ2-2; possibly TRBD1 or TRBD2 for D (5 bases each). The germline V and J ends were trimmed by 2 bases and 8 bases, with 15 bases remaining between them. Germline V gene sequence: CDR1 MGHRA, CDR2 YSYEKL. The CDR3 loop spans 15 amino acids.

This clonotype has only a few counts. The chain recombines TRBV6-2 or TRBV6-3 with TRBJ1-2; 7 positions agree with TRBD1. The CDR3 runs 15 residues. Germline CDR1 reads MNHEY; CDR2 reads SVGEGT. J was trimmed by 7 bases and V by 2 bases; bases with no gene match: 10. In DNA, the CDR3 is TGTGCCAGCAGTTACGGCGGACAGGATTCATCTGGCTACACCTTC. It yields the protein CASSYGGQDSSGYTF.

The chain links TRBV7-8 to TRBJ1-4, with unresolved D. Germline V gene lookup returns CDR1 SGHVS and CDR2 FQNEAQ. The V and J ends lost 5 bases and 3 bases respectively, with 13 bases between them. There are 15 residues in the CDR3. This CDR3 reads CASSPARGSNEKLFF. The CDR3 region has the DNA TGTGCCAGCAGCCCCGCACGGGGTTCTAATGAAAAACTGTTTTTT.

This clonotype has at least ten counts. The CDR3 region is CASSGDRGFYEQYF. The CDR3 bases are TGTGCCAGCTCGGGGGACAGGGGTTTCTACGAGCAGTACTTC. V usage is TRBV27 and J usage is TRBJ2-7, with 10 bases that match TRBD1. The CDR3 is 14 amino acids. The ends lost 8 bases at V and 3 bases at J; junction bases unmatched: 7. CDR1 is MNHEY, CDR2 SMNVEV, per germline (reference sequence).

This rearrangement joins TRBV10-3 to TRBJ1-1; TRBD1 agrees at 10 bases. Germline loops: CDR1 ENHRY, CDR2 SYGVKD. This CDR3 comprises 14 residues. V was clipped by 8 bases and J by 3 bases; unmatched bases: 6. CDR3 residues: CAIGPGQGYTEAFF. The DNA of the CDR3 is TGTGCCATCGGACCGGGACAGGGGTACACTGAAGCTTTCTTT.

This clonotype was observed a handful of times. This chain links TRBV13 with TRBJ2-1, with 9 bases lining up with TRBD2. Trimming took 3 bases from V and 7 from J; bases not matched to a gene: 7. The CDR3 loop spans 15 amino acids. Per germline, CDR1 PRHDT and CDR2 FYEKMQ (reference sequence). This CDR3 is CASSFPGTSTNEQFF. DNA for the CDR3: TGTGCCAGCAGCTTCCCCGGGACTAGCACAAATGAGCAGTTCTTC.

There are a few counts of this clonotype. The chain couples TRBV20-1 to TRBJ2-5, with D perhaps assigned TRBD1 or TRBD2 (6 bases each). The better agreement between TRBJ2-7 and the DNA end casts doubt on the J call. CDR1 is DFQATT, CDR2 SNEGSKA, per germline (reference sequence). The CDR3 is 14 residues long. DNA for the CDR3: TGCAGTGCTAGAGACGCTAGGGGGGTCAACGAGCAGTACTTC. Amino acid sequence: CSARDARGVNEQYF.

The chain carries TRBV7-8 and TRBJ2-7; D not resolved. V lost 3 bases to trimming and J lost 5 bases, with 14 bases between them. Per germline, CDR1 SGHVS and CDR2 FQNEAQ. This CDR3 contains 14 residues. The CDR3 region has the DNA TGTGCCAGCAGCTTCACCGCGAGCTACCACGAGCAGTACTTC. It is translated as CASSFTASYHEQYF.

The gene calls are TRBV10-3 and TRBJ1-2; 8 bases align to TRBD1. With V trimmed by 7 bases and J by 0 bases, 7 bases remained unmatched. The CDR3 totals 15 residues. Germline V gene data show CDR1 as ENHRY and CDR2 as SYGVKD. The CDR3 is CAIKGQAEANYGYTF. The CDR3 DNA follows: TGTGCCATCAAGGGACAGGCGGAAGCTAACTATGGCTACACCTTC.

CDR3 in amino acids: CASSPLTRYYEQYF. In DNA form, the CDR3 reads TGTGCCAGCAGTCCCCTGACACGTTACTACGAGCAGTACTTC. The chain is built from TRBV28 and TRBJ2-7; D call uncertain. Trimming removed 5 bases from V and 3 bases from J, with 14 bases in between. The V gene's germline CDR1 is MDHEN and CDR2 SYDVKM. The CDR3 is made up of 14 amino acids.